Listed below are T cell receptor beta chains from one sample, sequenced in a study of T cell responses to AZD1222 COVID-19 vaccine. The data were produced by immunoSEQ multiplex PCR, yet TCRdb's version contains in-frame clones alone and is incomplete. The table records about 150,000 clones, about nine tenths of them present only once. This specimen consisted of peripheral blood, obtained on day 0 of AZD1222 vaccination. The receptor source for this set is an adult in good health. The CDR3 runs from the conserved cysteine through the conserved F or W. A D gene is named only where the DNA matches it firmly. Clone size is given for some rows only: seen once, a few or many times, or a class if the clone is expanded.

d_call: NA
v_call: TRBV28
cdr3_length: 13
j_call: TRBJ1-5
clone_size: NA
cdr3_aa: CASKKGADQPQHF
cdr3_nt: TGTGCCAGCAAAAAAGGGGCTGATCAGCCCCAGCATTTT

d_call: TRBD2
v_call: TRBV19
cdr3_length: 18
j_call: TRBJ2-3
clone_size: NA
cdr3_aa: CASRVRTSGTGSTDTQYF
cdr3_nt: TGTGCCTCTCGGGTGAGGACTAGCGGAACTGGTAGCACAGATACGCAGTATTTT

d_call: TRBD1
v_call: TRBV9
cdr3_length: 13
j_call: TRBJ2-1
clone_size: NA
cdr3_aa: CASRGQGSNEQFF
cdr3_nt: TGTGCCAGCAGGGGACAGGGCTCCAATGAGCAGTTCTTC

d_call: NA
v_call: TRBV2
cdr3_length: 13
j_call: TRBJ1-5
clone_size: NA
cdr3_aa: CASSDTGNQPQHF
cdr3_nt: TGTGCCAGCAGTGACACGGGCAATCAGCCCCAGCATTTT

d_call: NA
v_call: TRBV11-2
cdr3_length: 15
j_call: TRBJ1-3
clone_size: once
cdr3_aa: CASSTQGGAGNTIYF
cdr3_nt: TGTGCCAGCAGCACCCAGGGTGGGGCTGGAAACACCATATATTTT

d_call: NA
v_call: TRBV19
cdr3_length: 17
j_call: TRBJ2-6
clone_size: NA
cdr3_aa: CASLAPPQGTGANVLTF
cdr3_nt: TGTGCCAGCCTCGCCCCCCCACAGGGTACTGGGGCCAACGTCCTGACTTTC

d_call: NA
v_call: TRBV21-1
cdr3_length: 15
j_call: TRBJ1-6
clone_size: NA
cdr3_aa: CASSKEGMGNSPLHF
cdr3_nt: TGTGCCAGCAGCAAGGAGGGCATGGGGAATTCACCCCTCCACTTT

d_call: NA
v_call: TRBV7-3
cdr3_length: 16
j_call: TRBJ2-5
clone_size: NA
cdr3_aa: CASSLTGSGPGETQYF
cdr3_nt: TGTGCCAGCAGCTTAACAGGCAGCGGGCCTGGGGAGACCCAGTACTTC

d_call: NA
v_call: TRBV28
cdr3_length: 13
j_call: TRBJ1-5
clone_size: NA
cdr3_aa: CAGGGHGNQPQHF
cdr3_nt: TGTGCCGGAGGGGGGCACGGCAATCAGCCCCAGCATTTT

d_call: TRBD1
v_call: TRBV4-2
cdr3_length: 13
j_call: TRBJ2-7
clone_size: once
cdr3_aa: CASSRTGGGEQYF
cdr3_nt: TGTGCCAGCAGCCGGACAGGGGGTGGCGAGCAGTACTTC

d_call: TRBD1
v_call: TRBV29-1
cdr3_length: 16
j_call: TRBJ2-7
clone_size: NA
cdr3_aa: CSARAGQGEGSYEQYF
cdr3_nt: TGCAGCGCCCGGGCGGGACAGGGAGAGGGATCCTACGAGCAGTACTTC

d_call: NA
v_call: TRBV5-1
cdr3_length: 14
j_call: TRBJ2-1
clone_size: once
cdr3_aa: CASSDGDIYNEQFF
cdr3_nt: TGCGCCAGCAGCGACGGGGACATCTACAATGAGCAGTTCTTC

d_call: NA
v_call: TRBV19
cdr3_length: 12
j_call: TRBJ1-1
clone_size: few
cdr3_aa: CASSDPPTEAFF
cdr3_nt: TGTGCCAGTAGTGACCCTCCGACTGAAGCTTTCTTT

d_call: TRBD1
v_call: TRBV5-1
cdr3_length: 16
j_call: TRBJ1-1
clone_size: NA
cdr3_aa: CASSLPTGAGGSEAFF
cdr3_nt: TGCGCCAGCAGCCTCCCCACTGGGGCAGGGGGGTCTGAAGCTTTCTTT

d_call: NA
v_call: TRBV3-1/TRBV3-2
cdr3_length: 15
j_call: TRBJ2-2
clone_size: NA
cdr3_aa: CASSQGGRRTGELFF
cdr3_nt: TGTGCCAGCAGCCAAGGGGGGCGAAGGACCGGGGAGCTGTTTTTT

d_call: NA
v_call: TRBV9
cdr3_length: 11
j_call: TRBJ1-3
clone_size: NA
cdr3_aa: CASGAGNTIYF
cdr3_nt: TGTGCCTCGGGGGCTGGAAACACCATATATTTT

d_call: TRBD2
v_call: TRBV7-7
cdr3_length: 16
j_call: TRBJ2-1
clone_size: NA
cdr3_aa: CASSRRLAGGPQEQFF
cdr3_nt: TGTGCCAGCAGCAGGCGACTAGCGGGAGGGCCTCAGGAGCAGTTCTTC

d_call: NA
v_call: TRBV27
cdr3_length: 15
j_call: TRBJ1-6
clone_size: NA
cdr3_aa: CATGDVSSYNSPLHF
cdr3_nt: TGTGCCACCGGGGACGTTAGCTCCTATAATTCACCCCTCCACTTT

d_call: TRBD1
v_call: TRBV5-1
cdr3_length: 16
j_call: TRBJ1-1
clone_size: NA
cdr3_aa: CASSLAGTGGNTEAFF
cdr3_nt: TGCGCCAGCAGCTTGGCCGGGACAGGGGGCAATACTGAAGCTTTCTTT

d_call: NA
v_call: TRBV6-5
cdr3_length: 15
j_call: TRBJ2-1
clone_size: NA
cdr3_aa: CASSRLASSYNEQFF
cdr3_nt: TGTGCCAGCAGCCGCCTGGCGAGCTCCTACAATGAGCAGTTCTTC

d_call: TRBD1
v_call: TRBV7-8
cdr3_length: 13
j_call: TRBJ1-2
clone_size: NA
cdr3_aa: CASSLGTGWGYTF
cdr3_nt: TGTGCCAGCAGCTTGGGGACAGGGTGGGGCTACACCTTC

d_call: TRBD2
v_call: TRBV4-1
cdr3_length: 20
j_call: TRBJ2-7
clone_size: NA
cdr3_aa: CASSQGGLAGGRPQSYEQYF
cdr3_nt: TGCGCCAGCAGCCAAGGGGGACTAGCGGGAGGGAGGCCCCAGTCCTACGAGCAGTACTTC

d_call: NA
v_call: TRBV27
cdr3_length: 16
j_call: TRBJ1-1
clone_size: few
cdr3_aa: CASSLGSDSMNTEAFF
cdr3_nt: TGTGCCAGCAGTTTAGGGAGTGACAGCATGAACACTGAAGCTTTCTTT

d_call: TRBD2
v_call: TRBV11-2
cdr3_length: 15
j_call: TRBJ2-1
clone_size: NA
cdr3_aa: CASSSGSGRYNEQFF
cdr3_nt: TGTGCCAGCAGCTCAGGTAGCGGGAGATACAATGAGCAGTTCTTC

d_call: NA
v_call: TRBV6-5
cdr3_length: 12
j_call: TRBJ1-1
clone_size: NA
cdr3_aa: CASTANGRKAFF
cdr3_nt: TGTGCCAGCACTGCGAACGGGAGAAAAGCTTTCTTT

d_call: NA
v_call: TRBV7-2
cdr3_length: 13
j_call: TRBJ2-7
clone_size: NA
cdr3_aa: CASSPDPRYEQYF
cdr3_nt: TGTGCCAGCAGCCCGGACCCTCGCTACGAGCAGTACTTC